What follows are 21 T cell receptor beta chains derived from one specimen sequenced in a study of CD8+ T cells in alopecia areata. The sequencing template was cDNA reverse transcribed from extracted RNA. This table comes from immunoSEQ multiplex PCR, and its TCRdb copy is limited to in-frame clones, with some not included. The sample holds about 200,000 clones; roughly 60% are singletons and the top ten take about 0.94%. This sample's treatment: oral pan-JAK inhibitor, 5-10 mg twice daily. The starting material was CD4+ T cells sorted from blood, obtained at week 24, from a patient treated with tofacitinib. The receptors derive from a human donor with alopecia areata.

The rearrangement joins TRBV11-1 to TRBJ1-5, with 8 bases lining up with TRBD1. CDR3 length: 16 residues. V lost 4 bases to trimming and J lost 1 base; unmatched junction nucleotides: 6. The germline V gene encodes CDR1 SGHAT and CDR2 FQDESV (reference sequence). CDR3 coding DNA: TGTGCCAGCAGCTCAGGGGGCGCAGGGAGCAATCAGCCCCAGCATTTT. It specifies CASSSGGAGSNQPQHF.

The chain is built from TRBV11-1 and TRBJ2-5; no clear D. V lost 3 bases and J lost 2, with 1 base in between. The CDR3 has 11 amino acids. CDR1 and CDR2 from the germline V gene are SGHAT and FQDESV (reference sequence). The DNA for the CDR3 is TGTGCCAGCAGCTTTCAAGAGACCCAGTACTTC. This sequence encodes CASSFQETQYF.

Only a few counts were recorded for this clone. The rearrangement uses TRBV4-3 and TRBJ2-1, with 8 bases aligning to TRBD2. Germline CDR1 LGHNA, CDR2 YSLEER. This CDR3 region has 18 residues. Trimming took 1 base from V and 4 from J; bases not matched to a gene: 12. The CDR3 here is CASSQAPLAGGRYNEQFF. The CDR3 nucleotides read TGCGCCAGCAGCCAAGCCCCTTTGGCGGGGGGACGTTACAATGAGCAGTTCTTC.

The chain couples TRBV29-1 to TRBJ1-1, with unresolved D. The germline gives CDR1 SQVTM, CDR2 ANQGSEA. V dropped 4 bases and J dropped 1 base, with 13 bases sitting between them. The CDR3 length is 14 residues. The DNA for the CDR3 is TGCAGCGTTGCTGCAGGAGGATCGAACACTGAAGCTTTCTTT. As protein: CSVAAGGSNTEAFF.

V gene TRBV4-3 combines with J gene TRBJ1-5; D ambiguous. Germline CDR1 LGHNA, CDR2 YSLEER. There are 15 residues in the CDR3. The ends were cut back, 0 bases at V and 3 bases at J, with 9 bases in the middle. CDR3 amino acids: CASSQETGNNQPQHF. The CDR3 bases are TGCGCCAGCAGCCAAGAAACGGGGAACAATCAGCCCCAGCATTTT.

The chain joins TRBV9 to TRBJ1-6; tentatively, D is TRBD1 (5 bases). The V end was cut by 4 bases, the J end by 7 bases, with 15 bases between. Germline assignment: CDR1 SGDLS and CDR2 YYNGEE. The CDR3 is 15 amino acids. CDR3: CASSPHGTENSPLHF. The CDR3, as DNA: TGTGCCAGCAGCCCCCACGGGACGGAAAATTCACCCCTCCACTTT.

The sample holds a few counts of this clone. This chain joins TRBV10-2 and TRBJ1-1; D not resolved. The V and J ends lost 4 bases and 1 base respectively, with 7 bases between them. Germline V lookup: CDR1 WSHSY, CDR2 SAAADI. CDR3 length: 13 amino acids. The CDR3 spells CASSGGRNTEAFF. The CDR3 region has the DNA TGCGCCAGCAGTGGTGGCAGGAACACTGAAGCTTTCTTT.

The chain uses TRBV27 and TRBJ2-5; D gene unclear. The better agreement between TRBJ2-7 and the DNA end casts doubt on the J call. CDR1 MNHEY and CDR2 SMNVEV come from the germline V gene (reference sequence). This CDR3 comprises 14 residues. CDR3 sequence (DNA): TGTGCCAGCAGTTTAGGCATAGGGCCCTACGAGCAGTACTTC. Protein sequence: CASSLGIGPYEQYF.

CDR3 sequence (DNA): TGCAGCGGTGGGACAGGGGGCGGAAAACTGTTTTTT. Protein product: CSGGTGGGKLFF. V is TRBV29-1 and J is TRBJ1-4; 12 positions match TRBD1. From germline, CDR1 is SQVTM and CDR2 ANQGSEA. The V segment lost 7 bases and the J segment 10 bases; nucleotides outside the gene matches: 4. The CDR3 extends over 12 amino acids.

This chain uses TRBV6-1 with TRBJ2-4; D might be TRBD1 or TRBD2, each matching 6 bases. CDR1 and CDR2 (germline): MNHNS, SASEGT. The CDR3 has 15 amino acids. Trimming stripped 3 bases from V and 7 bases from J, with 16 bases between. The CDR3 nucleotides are TGTGCCAGCAGTGACCCGGGGGCGCGGATGAACATTCAGTACTTC. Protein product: CASSDPGARMNIQYF.

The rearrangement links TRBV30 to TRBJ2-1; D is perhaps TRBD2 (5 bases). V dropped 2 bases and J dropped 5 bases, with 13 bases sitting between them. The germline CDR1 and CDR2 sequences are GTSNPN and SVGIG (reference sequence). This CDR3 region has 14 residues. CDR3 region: CAWSSTPGNNEQFF. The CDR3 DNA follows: TGTGCCTGGAGTTCAACCCCGGGGAACAATGAGCAGTTCTTC.

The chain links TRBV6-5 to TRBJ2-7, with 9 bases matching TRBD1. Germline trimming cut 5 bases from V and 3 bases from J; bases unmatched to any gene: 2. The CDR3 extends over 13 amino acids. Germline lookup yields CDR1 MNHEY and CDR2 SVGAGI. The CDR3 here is CASSADRGYEQYF. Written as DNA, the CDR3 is TGTGCCAGCAGTGCGGACAGGGGCTACGAGCAGTACTTC.

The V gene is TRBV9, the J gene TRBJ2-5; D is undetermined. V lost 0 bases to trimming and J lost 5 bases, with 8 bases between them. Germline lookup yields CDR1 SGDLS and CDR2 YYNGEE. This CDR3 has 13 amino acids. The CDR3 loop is CASSVELGETQYF. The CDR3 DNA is TGTGCCAGCAGCGTAGAACTGGGGGAGACCCAGTACTTC.

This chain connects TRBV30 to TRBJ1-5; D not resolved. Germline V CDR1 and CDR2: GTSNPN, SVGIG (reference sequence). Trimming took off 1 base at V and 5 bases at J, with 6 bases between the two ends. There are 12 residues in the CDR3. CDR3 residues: CAWSDRDQPQHF. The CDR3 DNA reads TGTGCCTGGAGTGATCGGGATCAGCCCCAGCATTTT. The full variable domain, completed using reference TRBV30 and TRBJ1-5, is SQTIHQWPATLVQPVGSPLSLECTVEGTSNPNLYWYRQAAGRGLQLLFYSVGIGQISSEVPQNLSASRPQDRQFILSSKKLLLSDSGFYLCAWSDRDQPQHFGDGTRLSIL.

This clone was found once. The CDR3 here is CASSFPGTDTQYF. As DNA, the CDR3 is TGTGCCAGCAGCTTTCCAGGGACAGATACGCAGTATTTT. The J gene is TRBJ2-3, the V gene TRBV11-1; D perhaps matches TRBD1 (5 bases). The CDR3 is 13 residues long. The germline V and J ends were trimmed by 3 bases and 3 bases, with 7 bases remaining between them. Germline V CDR1 and CDR2: SGHAT, FQDESV (reference sequence).

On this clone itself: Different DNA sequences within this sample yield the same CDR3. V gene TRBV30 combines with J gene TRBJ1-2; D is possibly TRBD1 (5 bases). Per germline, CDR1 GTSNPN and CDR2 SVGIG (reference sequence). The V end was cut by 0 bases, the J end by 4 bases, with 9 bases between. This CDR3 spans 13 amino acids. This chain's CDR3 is CAWSVNRGYGYTF. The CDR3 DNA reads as TGTGCCTGGAGTGTAAATAGGGGCTATGGCTACACCTTC. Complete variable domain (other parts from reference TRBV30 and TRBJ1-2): SQTIHQWPATLVQPVGSPLSLECTVEGTSNPNLYWYRQAAGRGLQLLFYSVGIGQISSEVPQNLSASRPQDRQFILSSKKLLLSDSGFYLCAWSVNRGYGYTFGSGTRLTVV.

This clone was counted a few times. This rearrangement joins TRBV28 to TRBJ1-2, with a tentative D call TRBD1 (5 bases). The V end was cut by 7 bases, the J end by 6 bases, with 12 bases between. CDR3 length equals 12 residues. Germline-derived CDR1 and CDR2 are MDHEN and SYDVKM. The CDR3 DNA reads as TGTGCCAGCATTGAGGGGCAGAATGGCTACACCTTC. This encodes CASIEGQNGYTF.

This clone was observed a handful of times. The CDR3 coding sequence is TGCGCCAGCAGCTTGTCCGGAGAGAACACTGAAGCTTTCTTT. The encoded protein is CASSLSGENTEAFF. The rearrangement links TRBV5-1 to TRBJ1-1; unclear D gene. CDR3 length: 14 amino acids. Germline loops: CDR1 SGHRS, CDR2 YFSETQ. V was clipped by 1 base and J by 1 base, with 8 bases between them.

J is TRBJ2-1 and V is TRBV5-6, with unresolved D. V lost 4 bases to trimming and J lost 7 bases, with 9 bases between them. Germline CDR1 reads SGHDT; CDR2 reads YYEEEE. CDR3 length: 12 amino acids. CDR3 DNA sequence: TGTGCCAGCAGCCGTACGAGGAATGAGCAGTTCTTC. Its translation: CASSRTRNEQFF.

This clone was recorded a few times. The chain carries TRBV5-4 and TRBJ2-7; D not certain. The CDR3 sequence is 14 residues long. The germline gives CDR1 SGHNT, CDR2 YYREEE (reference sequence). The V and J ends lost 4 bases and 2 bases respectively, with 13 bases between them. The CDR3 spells CASSAQQPPYEQYF. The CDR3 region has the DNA TGTGCCAGCAGCGCCCAACAGCCTCCCTACGAGCAGTACTTC.

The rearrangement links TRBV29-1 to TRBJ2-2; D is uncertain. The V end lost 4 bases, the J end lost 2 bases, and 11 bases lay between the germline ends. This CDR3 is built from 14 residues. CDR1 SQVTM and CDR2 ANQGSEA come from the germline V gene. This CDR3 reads CSVGARPNTGELFF. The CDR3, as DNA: TGCAGCGTTGGAGCCAGGCCCAACACCGGGGAGCTGTTTTTT.